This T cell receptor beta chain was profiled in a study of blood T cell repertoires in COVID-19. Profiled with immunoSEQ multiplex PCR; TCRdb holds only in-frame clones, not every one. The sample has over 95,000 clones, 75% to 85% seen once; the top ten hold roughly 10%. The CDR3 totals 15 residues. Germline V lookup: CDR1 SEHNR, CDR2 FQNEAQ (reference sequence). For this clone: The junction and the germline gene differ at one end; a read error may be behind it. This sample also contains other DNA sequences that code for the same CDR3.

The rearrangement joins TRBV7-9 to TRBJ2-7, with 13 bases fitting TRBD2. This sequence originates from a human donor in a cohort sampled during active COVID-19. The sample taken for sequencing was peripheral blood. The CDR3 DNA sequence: TGTGCCAGCAGCATCGGGACTAGCGGGGCCTACGAACAGTACTTC. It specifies CASSIGTSGAYEQYF.